Presented here are 18 T cell receptor beta chains from one specimen sequenced in a study of blood T cell repertoires in COVID-19. Repertoires were generated with immunoSEQ multiplex PCR, while TCRdb's copy carries only in-frame clones and drops some. This sample has about 220,000 clones, with around 84% found just once. The sequencing sample was made of peripheral blood. All receptors derive from a woman aged 55-75 years who had recovered from COVID-19.

This clone was seen a single time. V is TRBV19 and J is TRBJ1-1, with D perhaps TRBD1 (6 bases). Trimming stripped 5 bases from V and 3 bases from J, with 10 bases between. Germline V CDR1 and CDR2: LNHDA, SQIVND (reference sequence). The length of the CDR3 is 13 residues. CDR3: CASSQGFYTEAFF. CDR3 sequence (DNA): TGTGCCAGTAGTCAGGGGTTTTACACTGAAGCTTTCTTT.

The J gene is TRBJ1-5, the V gene TRBV5-8; D is ambiguous. The CDR3 sequence is 14 residues long. Trimming left V 2 bases short and J 0 bases short, with 6 bases between. Germline CDR1 reads SGHTS; CDR2 reads YDEGEE. The DNA of the CDR3 is TGTGCCAGCAGCTTTCGGTATAGCAATCAGCCCCAGCATTTT. Translating it yields CASSFRYSNQPQHF.

The chain carries TRBV27 and TRBJ1-2; 7 nucleotides match TRBD1. The J segment lost 8 bases and the V segment lost 2 bases, leaving 8 bases of the junction unmatched. CDR1 and CDR2 from the germline V gene are MNHEY and SMNVEV (reference sequence). The CDR3 contains 14 residues. The CDR3 sequence is CASSLRRGRGGYTF. The CDR3 DNA follows: TGTGCCAGCAGTTTAAGGAGGGGGCGCGGAGGCTACACCTTC.

There are a few counts of this clone. The chain is built from TRBV14 and TRBJ1-2; 8 positions agree with TRBD1. The germline V gene encodes CDR1 SGHDN and CDR2 FVKESK. This CDR3 is built from 13 residues. V gave up 6 bases and J gave up 4 bases; unmatched junction bases: 4. DNA for the CDR3: TGTGCCAGCAGACCCGGGACAGGCTATGGCTACACCTTC. It encodes CASRPGTGYGYTF.

V is TRBV6-1 and J is TRBJ1-2, with D perhaps matching TRBD1 (6 bases). CDR1 and CDR2 from the germline V gene are MNHNS and SASEGT. This CDR3 contains 15 residues. The V end was cut by 2 bases, the J end by 2 bases, with 12 bases between. The CDR3 reads CASSEHLDRNYGYTF. The CDR3 DNA is TGTGCCAGCAGTGAACATCTCGACAGGAACTATGGCTACACCTTC.

This rearrangement joins TRBV18 to TRBJ2-7, with 8 nucleotides matching TRBD1. Germline trimming cut 6 bases from V and 2 bases from J; bases unmatched to any gene: 6. The CDR3 runs to 14 residues. Per the germline V gene, CDR1 is KGHSH and CDR2 is LQKENI. As DNA, the CDR3 is TGTGCCAGCTCCCGGGGACAGGATCCCTACGAGCAGTACTTC. This translates into CASSRGQDPYEQYF.

The V call is TRBV5-4, the J call TRBJ2-5; TRBD2 is a possible D gene (7 bases). The V gene lost 4 bases and the J gene lost 5 bases, with 18 bases spanning the gap. CDR3 length: 15 amino acids. Per the germline V gene, CDR1 is SGHNT and CDR2 is YYREEE (reference sequence). Here the CDR3 reads CASSRPGGRGETQYF. The CDR3 region has the DNA TGTGCCAGCAGCCGGCCCGGGGGGCGCGGGGAGACCCAGTACTTC.

The chain carries TRBV30 and TRBJ1-4; 10 nucleotides align to TRBD1. With 2 bases clipped from V and 6 bases from J, the junction kept 3 bases outside the gene matches. This CDR3 region has 14 residues. Germline lookup yields CDR1 GTSNPN and CDR2 SVGIG (reference sequence). CDR3 coding DNA: TGTGCCTGGAGTCAAGGGACAGGGGATGAAAAACTGTTTTTT. It specifies CAWSQGTGDEKLFF. The full variable domain, in which reference TRBV30 and TRBJ1-4 provide the parts outside the CDR3, is SQTIHQWPATLVQPVGSPLSLECTVEGTSNPNLYWYRQAAGRGLQLLFYSVGIGQISSEVPQNLSASRPQDRQFILSSKKLLLSDSGFYLCAWSQGTGDEKLFFGSGTQLSVL.

The chain uses TRBV5-5 and TRBJ1-2; no clear D gene. The CDR3 is 15 amino acids. Germline assignment: CDR1 SGHKS and CDR2 YYEKEE (reference sequence). The V and J ends lost 4 bases and 2 bases respectively, with 15 bases between them. For the CDR3, the DNA is TGTGCCAGCAGCCCTATCACAGTTAACAACTATGGCTACACCTTC. As protein: CASSPITVNNYGYTF. The complete variable domain, with remaining parts taken from reference TRBV5-5 and TRBJ1-2, reads DAGVTQSPTHLIKTRGQQVTLRCSPISGHKSVSWYQQVLGQGPQFIFQYYEKEERGRGNFPDRFSARQFPNYSSELNVNALLLGDSALYLCASSPITVNNYGYTFGSGTRLTVV.

The V and J genes are TRBV13 and TRBJ1-3, with D maybe TRBD1 (5 bases). The length of the CDR3 is 17 residues. Germline CDR1 is PRHDT and CDR2 is FYEKMQ (reference sequence). Trimming pared 7 bases from V and 0 bases from J, leaving 19 bases between. CDR3 residues: CASTAGGGVYSGNTIYF. For the CDR3, the DNA is TGTGCCAGCACCGCCGGGGGAGGGGTGTACTCTGGAAACACCATATATTTT.

The V and J genes are TRBV6-4 and TRBJ2-7, with a possible D match to TRBD1 (5 bases). The CDR3 is 15 amino acids. Between the trimmed V and J ends, which lost 3 bases and 0 bases, there was a span of 12 bases. CDR1 is MRHNA, CDR2 SNTAGT, per germline. Here the CDR3 reads CASSELGANSYEQYF. The CDR3 coding sequence is TGTGCCAGCAGTGAGTTAGGGGCAAACTCCTACGAGCAGTACTTC.

The table lists this clone with a count of one. The CDR3 loop reads CASSQTQVSPLHF. CDR3 DNA sequence: TGTGCCAGCAGCCAGACACAGGTTTCACCCCTCCACTTT. The gene calls are TRBV7-8 and TRBJ1-6, with D perhaps TRBD1 (5 bases). Germline CDR1 and CDR2: SGHVS and FQNEAQ. V gave up 5 bases and J gave up 9 bases, with 11 bases separating them. The CDR3 is 13 amino acids.

The genes are TRBV27 and TRBJ2-3, with TRBD1 identical over 7 bases. The CDR3 runs 14 residues. In germline, CDR1 is MNHEY, CDR2 SMNVEV (reference sequence). Trimming took 6 bases from V and 1 from J; bases not matched to a gene: 4. The DNA of the CDR3 is TGTGCCAGCAGCGGACAGGCCCGCACAGATACGCAGTATTTT. This gives the protein CASSGQARTDTQYF.

This clone was found once. The chain employs TRBV5-1 and TRBJ1-2; 9 bases are shared with TRBD1. J lost 4 bases, V lost 4 bases, and 11 bases had no gene match. The germline V gene encodes CDR1 SGHRS and CDR2 YFSETQ. The CDR3 covers 16 residues. CDR3 residues: CASSGGNLDRGYGYTF. CDR3 bases: TGCGCCAGCAGCGGTGGGAATCTGGACAGGGGCTATGGCTACACCTTC. The whole variable domain, filled in from reference TRBV5-1 and TRBJ1-2, reads KAGVTQTPRYLIKTRGQQVTLSCSPISGHRSVSWYQQTPGQGLQFLFEYFSETQRNKGNFPGRFSGRQFSNSRSEMNVSTLELGDSALYLCASSGGNLDRGYGYTFGSGTRLTVV.

The chain couples TRBV7-9 to TRBJ1-1; the D gene is possibly TRBD1 (5 bases). V was pared by 5 bases and J by 6 bases, with 10 bases between. The CDR3 has 12 residues. Looked up from germline, CDR1 is SEHNR and CDR2 is FQNEAQ (reference sequence). This CDR3 reads CASSLDMAEAFF. In DNA form, the CDR3 reads TGTGCCAGCAGCCTGGACATGGCTGAAGCTTTCTTT.

V and J are TRBV10-2 and TRBJ1-5; possibly TRBD1 for D (6 bases). Trimming took off 5 bases at V and 4 bases at J, with 12 bases between the two ends. Germline V gives CDR1 WSHSY, CDR2 SAAADI. The CDR3 totals 14 residues. In DNA, the CDR3 is TGCGCCAGCAGTCATGGGGGACATAATCAGCCCCAGCATTTT. Its translation: CASSHGGHNQPQHF.

In its sample, this clone was seen a few times. V is TRBV24-1 and J is TRBJ2-1; 16 bases are shared with TRBD2. Germline assignment: CDR1 KGHDR and CDR2 SFDVKD. Germline trimming cut 4 bases from V and 10 bases from J; bases unmatched to any gene: 9. CDR3 size: 17 residues. CDR3 sequence (DNA): TGTGCCACCAGTGACTCCGGGACTAGCGGGGGGGCGTGGGAGCAGTTCTTC. It specifies CATSDSGTSGGAWEQFF.

This chain links TRBV30 with TRBJ2-1; 14 bases map to TRBD2. V dropped 4 bases and J dropped 7; count of bases not matched to a gene: 6. The CDR3 is made up of 15 amino acids. Germline assignment: CDR1 GTSNPN and CDR2 SVGIG (reference sequence). The CDR3 region has the DNA TGTGCCTGGACGGCGGGACTAGCGGGGGCGAATGAGCAGTTCTTC. Translating it yields CAWTAGLAGANEQFF.